This T cell receptor beta chain was recorded in a study of cytomegalovirus exposure and HLA in healthy donors. Primers included in the PCR were 60 Vbeta and 13 Jbeta primers. Generated by immunoSEQ multiplex PCR, the TCRdb table keeps only in-frame clones and is missing some. Of roughly 100,000 clones in the sample, around 75% are singletons; the top ten hold around 2.1%. This sequence originates from a man in his thirties or forties in good health and CMV-seronegative. The sequenced material came from PBMCs.

The CDR3 loop is CASSMRGKGDTGTGGYEQYF. CDR3 DNA sequence: TGTGCCAGTAGTATGAGGGGAAAAGGGGATACCGGGACAGGGGGCTACGAGCAGTACTTC. The chain has TRBV19 and TRBJ2-7, with TRBD1 matching 11 bases. V lost 3 bases, J lost 3 bases, and 19 bases stayed unmatched. CDR3 size: 20 residues. Germline V gene lookup returns CDR1 LNHDA and CDR2 SQIVND (reference sequence).